The clone carrying this TCR beta chain showed up just once. Its antigen remains unknown. The data derive from a study of T cell responses to AZD1222 COVID-19 vaccine. Clones were sequenced by immunoSEQ multiplex PCR, and TCRdb holds only the in-frame ones, with some missing. This table holds around 150,000 clones, 94% found once. The germline V and J ends were trimmed by 4 bases and 6 bases, with 4 bases remaining between them. The germline V gene encodes CDR1 GTSNPN and CDR2 SVGIG (reference sequence). CDR3 length: 11 residues. Regarding the study as a whole: Sampled repertoires all dated from after the peak T cell response.

The source material was peripheral blood, sampled 28 days after the second AZD1222 dose. The sequence was collected from an adult who received the AZD1222 COVID-19 vaccine. The rearrangement links TRBV30 to TRBJ1-6; D remains ambiguous. CDR3 sequence: CAWMSNSPLHF. CDR3 DNA sequence: TGTGCCTGGATGAGTAATTCACCCCTCCACTTT.